The T cell receptor (beta chain) under discussion was sequenced for a study of CD4+ T cells in melanoma. Study outcomes and limitations: A reported correlation linked neoantigen-specific CD4+ T cells to CD8+, macrophage and B cell function.

The table came from immunoSEQ multiplex PCR; TCRdb's copy has only in-frame clones and leaves some out. This table holds 20,000 to 25,000 clones, around 80% found once. Regarding this clone: Its antigen is unknown.

Per germline, CDR1 SGHVS and CDR2 FNYEAQ. The ends were cut back, 5 bases at V and 4 bases at J, with 20 bases in the middle. This CDR3 has 16 amino acids. Sequencing input: cells from a culture (not recorded whether cultured in vitro). The chain uses TRBV7-6 and TRBJ1-1, with D tentatively TRBD1 (5 bases). The clonotype comes from a human donor with melanoma. The CDR3 nucleotides are TGTGCCAGCAGCCCTACCTCGGGGGTATTTGGCACTGAAGCTTTCTTT. It specifies CASSPTSGVFGTEAFF.